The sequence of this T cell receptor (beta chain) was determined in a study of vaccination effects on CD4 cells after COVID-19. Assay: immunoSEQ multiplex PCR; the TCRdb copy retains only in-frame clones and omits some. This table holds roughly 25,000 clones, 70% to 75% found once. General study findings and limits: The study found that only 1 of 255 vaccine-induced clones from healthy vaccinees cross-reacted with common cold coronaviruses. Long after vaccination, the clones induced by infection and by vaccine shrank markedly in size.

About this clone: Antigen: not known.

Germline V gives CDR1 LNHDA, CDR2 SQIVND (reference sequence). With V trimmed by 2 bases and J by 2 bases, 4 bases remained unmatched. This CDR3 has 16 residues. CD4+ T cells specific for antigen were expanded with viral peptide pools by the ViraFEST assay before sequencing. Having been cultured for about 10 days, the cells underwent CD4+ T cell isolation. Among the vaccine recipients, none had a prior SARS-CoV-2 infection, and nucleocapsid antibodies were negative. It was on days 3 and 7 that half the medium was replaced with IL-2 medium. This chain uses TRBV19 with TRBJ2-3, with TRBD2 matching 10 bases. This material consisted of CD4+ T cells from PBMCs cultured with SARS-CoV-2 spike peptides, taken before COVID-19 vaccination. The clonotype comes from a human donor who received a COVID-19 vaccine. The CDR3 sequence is CASSISSGGITDTQYF. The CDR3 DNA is TGTGCCAGTAGTATATCTAGCGGGGGTATCACAGATACGCAGTATTTT.